Below are 10 T cell receptor beta chains sequenced from a single sample in a study of cytomegalovirus exposure and HLA in healthy donors. The PCR employed 60 Vbeta primers together with 13 Jbeta primers. Method: immunoSEQ multiplex PCR; TCRdb's copy keeps in-frame clones and lacks some. There are 110,000 to 150,000 clones in the sample; around 74% occur only once, and 4.3% lies in the top ten. The sample taken for sequencing was PBMCs. The receptors were sampled from a man between 18 and 29 years old in good health and CMV-seropositive.

There are a few counts of this clone. This sequence joins TRBV2 and TRBJ2-1; 10 bases are a match to TRBD2. The CDR3 runs to 21 residues. V lost 0 bases to trimming and J lost 9 bases; unmatched junction nucleotides: 23. Germline loops: CDR1 SNHLY, CDR2 FYNNEI. The CDR3 region is CASSEARRSLAGVGFLGEQFF. The CDR3 region has the DNA TGTGCCAGCAGTGAAGCCCGACGGAGTCTAGCGGGAGTGGGGTTTTTGGGTGAGCAGTTCTTC.

The CDR3 DNA sequence: TGTGCCAGCAGACGGACAGGGATTCCCAGTAACTATGGCTACACCTTC. This codes for CASRRTGIPSNYGYTF. The genes are TRBV28 and TRBJ1-2; 8 bases match TRBD1. The junction had 10 bases not matched to a gene; V was cut back by 6 bases and J by 1 base. This CDR3 is built from 16 residues. Germline CDR1 and CDR2: MDHEN and SYDVKM.

This chain joins TRBV27 and TRBJ1-3; D is uncertain. Germline values: CDR1 MNHEY, CDR2 SMNVEV (reference sequence). The CDR3 is 13 residues long. Trimming removed 6 bases from V and 0 bases from J, with 6 bases in between. CDR3: CASRQSSGNTIYF. CDR3 nucleotides: TGTGCCAGCAGACAGAGCTCTGGAAACACCATATATTTT.

The V and J genes are TRBV5-4 and TRBJ2-6, with D perhaps TRBD1 (6 bases). Germline CDR1 SGHNT, CDR2 YYREEE (reference sequence). Trimming removed 3 bases from V and 1 base from J, with 11 bases in between. This CDR3 comprises 16 residues. The chain's CDR3 is CASSSGQISGANVLTF. In nucleotides, the CDR3 is TGTGCCAGCAGCTCAGGACAGATATCTGGGGCCAACGTCCTGACTTTC.

V gene TRBV7-9 combines with J gene TRBJ1-5; the match to TRBD1 covers 8 bases. CDR3 length equals 18 residues. CDR1 and CDR2 from the germline V gene are SEHNR and FQNEAQ (reference sequence). After removal of 3 bases from V and 4 bases from J, the junction contained 14 bases not matched to a gene. In DNA, the CDR3 is TGTGCCAGCAGCTTTCCATATGGGGGACAGGACTCGAATCAGCCCCAGCATTTT. It codes for CASSFPYGGQDSNQPQHF. The whole variable domain, remainder taken from reference TRBV7-9 and TRBJ1-5, is DTGVSQNPRHKITKRGQNVTFRCDPISEHNRLYWYRQTLGQGPEFLTYFQNEAQLEKSRLLSDRFSAERPKGSFSTLEIQRTEQGDSAMYLCASSFPYGGQDSNQPQHFGDGTRLSIL.

J is TRBJ2-2 and V is TRBV10-3; TRBD1 aligns across 9 bases. The CDR3 has 15 residues. The ends lost 5 bases at V and 2 bases at J; junction bases unmatched: 3. Germline lookup yields CDR1 ENHRY and CDR2 SYGVKD. In nucleotides, the CDR3 is TGTGCCATCAGTCGGGGACAGGGCAACACCGGGGAGCTGTTTTTT. Translating gives CAISRGQGNTGELFF.

V and J are TRBV6-5 and TRBJ2-7; TRBD1 matches at 7 bases. After removal of 6 bases from V and 3 bases from J, the junction contained 5 bases not matched to a gene. The germline CDR1 and CDR2 sequences are MNHEY and SVGAGI. CDR3 length: 13 residues. CDR3 sequence (DNA): TGTGCCAGCAGGAAAACAGGGGTCTACGAGCAGTACTTC. Translated: CASRKTGVYEQYF.

This clone was counted only a few times. The chain is built from TRBV5-4 and TRBJ1-1; D is uncertain. Trimming stripped 4 bases from V and 3 bases from J, with 4 bases between. The length of the CDR3 is 11 residues. Germline values: CDR1 SGHNT, CDR2 YYREEE (reference sequence). The chain's CDR3 is CASSRDTEAFF. In DNA form, the CDR3 reads TGTGCCAGCAGCCGGGACACTGAAGCTTTCTTT.

V gene TRBV5-6 combines with J gene TRBJ1-2; D not certain. There are 14 residues in the CDR3. Germline CDR1 reads SGHDT; CDR2 reads YYEEEE. The V and J ends lost 4 bases and 0 bases respectively, with 10 bases between them. The CDR3 nucleotides are TGTGCCAGCAGCCCCATGGCCCCTAACTATGGCTACACCTTC. Encoded protein: CASSPMAPNYGYTF.

The chain employs TRBV27 and TRBJ2-2, with 8 bases identical to TRBD1. Per the germline V gene, CDR1 is MNHEY and CDR2 is SMNVEV (reference sequence). Trimming cost V 11 bases and J 1 base; bases outside gene matches: 6. The CDR3 is made up of 14 amino acids. CDR3 coding DNA: TGTGCCCCCCTACAGGGGGAGAACACCGGGGAGCTGTTTTTT. Translated: CAPLQGENTGELFF.